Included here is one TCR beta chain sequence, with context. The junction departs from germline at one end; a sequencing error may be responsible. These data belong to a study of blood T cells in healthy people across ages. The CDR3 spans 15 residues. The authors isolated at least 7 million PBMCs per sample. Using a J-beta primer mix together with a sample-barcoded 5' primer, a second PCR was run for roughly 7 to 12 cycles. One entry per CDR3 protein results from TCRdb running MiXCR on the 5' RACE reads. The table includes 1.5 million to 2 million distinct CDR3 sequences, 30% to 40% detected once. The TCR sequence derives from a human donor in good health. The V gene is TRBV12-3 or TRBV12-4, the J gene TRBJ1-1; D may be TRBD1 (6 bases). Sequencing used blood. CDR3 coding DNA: TGTGCCGGCAGTCCTGGGGGGGGGGCGCGCACTGAAGCTTTCTTT. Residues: CAGSPGGGARTEAFF.